Below are 3 T cell receptor beta chains sequenced from a single sample in a study of graft-versus-host responses after intestinal transplantation. Their cognate antigens are unknown. The method was immunoSEQ multiplex PCR; TCRdb's version includes in-frame clones alone and lacks a portion of them. The sample has some 120,000 clones; roughly 92% are singletons. This specimen was unstimulated CD4+ T cells sorted from spleen or lymph node cells, taken before intestinal transplant. Receptors were obtained from a human donor who received an intestinal transplant.

The chain links TRBV10-3 to TRBJ2-5; D ambiguous. Germline values: CDR1 ENHRY, CDR2 SYGVKD. V lost 4 bases to trimming and J lost 3 bases, with 9 bases between them. This CDR3 has 13 amino acids. The DNA for the CDR3 is TGTGCCATCAGTGTGGGCGCTAAAGAGACCCAGTACTTC. Amino acids: CAISVGAKETQYF.

The chain joins TRBV6-1 to TRBJ2-7; D possibly corresponds to TRBD2 (6 bases). CDR3 length: 14 amino acids. Germline CDR1 and CDR2: MNHNS and SASEGT. Trimming left V 8 bases short and J 0 bases short, with 14 bases between. The CDR3 sequence: CASFRGTSSYEQYF. The CDR3 DNA sequence: TGTGCCAGCTTTCGGGGGACCAGCTCCTACGAGCAGTACTTC.

The rearrangement links TRBV11-3 to TRBJ1-1; D may be TRBD1 (5 bases). CDR3 length equals 15 residues. CDR1 is SGHNT and CDR2 is YENEEA in the germline V gene. The V end was cut by 5 bases, the J end by 3 bases, with 16 bases between. The CDR3 spells CASSGGWRNYTEAFF. As DNA, the CDR3 is TGTGCCAGCAGCGGGGGATGGAGAAATTACACTGAAGCTTTCTTT.